Here is one TCR beta chain with its context. Antigen unknown. The data stem from a study of cytomegalovirus exposure and HLA in healthy donors. Study-level results: What a later analysis showed was that several of the most significant clusters appeared linked to common viral pathogens. Reportedly, diagnosis of cytomegalovirus status by the classifier showed high specificity and sensitivity.

Deletions cut 0 bases from V and 8 bases from J, with 16 bases between. The CDR3 runs to 16 residues. Germline CDR1 reads KGHSH; CDR2 reads LQKENI. Researchers ran the PCR with 60 Vbeta and 13 Jbeta primers. Data came from immunoSEQ multiplex PCR; TCRdb stores just in-frame clones and leaves some out. Here the sample spans about 130,000 clones, approximately 85% being singletons. The receptor comes from a boy aged 10-17 years in good health and CMV-seronegative. This chain connects TRBV18 to TRBJ2-2; TRBD2 might be the D (6 bases). Sequenced material: PBMCs. CDR3 nucleotides: TGTGCCAGCTCACCACCCGGGGGAGATCGGAGAGGGGAGCTGTTTTTT. Translating it yields CASSPPGGDRRGELFF.